Listed below are T cell receptor beta chains from one sample, sequenced in a study of blood T cell repertoires in COVID-19. Clones were sequenced by immunoSEQ multiplex PCR, and TCRdb holds only the in-frame ones, with some missing. The sample lists 260,000 or so clones; 85% were seen once. The sample was PBMCs or T cells enriched from blood (not recorded which). The receptors come from a woman in her forties or fifties who had recovered from COVID-19. Both conserved end residues are part of each CDR3. The D gene is left open where the match is weak. Expanded clones get a size class; other rows say once, few or many, or leave the size out.

len | abundance | j_gene | d_gene | v_gene | CDR3aa | CDR3nt
15 | few | TRBJ2-3 | TRBD2 | TRBV27 | CASSPPGRRWGGQYF | TGTGCCAGCAGTCCGCCCGGGCGGCGGTGGGGGGGGCAGTATTTT
14 | few | TRBJ2-1 | TRBD2 | TRBV27 | CASSLSAGGHEQFF | TGTGCCAGCAGTTTATCTGCGGGGGGGCATGAGCAGTTCTTC
14 | NA | TRBJ2-1 | TRBD2 | TRBV7-6 | CASEPGGGGNEQFF | TGTGCCAGCGAGCCCGGGGGGGGTGGCAATGAGCAGTTCTTC
14 | once | TRBJ2-7 | NA | TRBV3-1/TRBV3-2 | CASSYSGYSYEQYF | TGTGCCAGCAGCTATAGCGGTTACTCCTACGAGCAGTACTTC
13 | NA | TRBJ1-2 | TRBD1 | TRBV6-1 | CASSEGQERSYTF | TGTGCCAGCAGTGAGGGACAGGAAAGAAGCTACACCTTC
13 | once | TRBJ1-5 | NA | TRBV11-2 | CASSLDVNQPQHF | TGTGCCAGCAGCTTAGACGTCAATCAGCCCCAGCATTTT
16 | NA | TRBJ1-6 | TRBD1 | TRBV11-2 | CASSPGGQGGQSPLHF | TGTGCCAGCAGCCCGGGGGGACAGGGGGGACAATCACCCCTCCACTTT
15 | NA | TRBJ1-4 | NA | TRBV10-2 | CASRTGGATNEKLFF | TGCGCCAGCAGGACAGGTGGAGCAACTAATGAAAAACTGTTTTTT
15 | NA | TRBJ2-2 | NA | TRBV5-1 | CASRAAGGRTGELFF | TGCGCCAGCAGAGCCGCCGGGGGACGAACCGGGGAGCTGTTTTTT
11 | NA | TRBJ1-2 | NA | TRBV20-1 | CSARGLYGYTF | TGCAGTGCTAGAGGGCTCTATGGCTACACCTTC
16 | NA | TRBJ1-2 | TRBD1 | TRBV15 | CATSRVRGQGFYGYTF | TGTGCCACCAGCAGAGTGAGGGGACAGGGTTTCTATGGCTACACCTTC
16 | NA | TRBJ1-4 | NA | TRBV11-2 | CASSFLQGATNEKLFF | TGTGCCAGCAGCTTCTTACAGGGAGCAACTAATGAAAAACTGTTTTTT
16 | NA | TRBJ2-1 | NA | TRBV30 | CAWSQLLGQSYNEQFF | TGTGCCTGGAGTCAGCTCTTGGGGCAGTCCTACAATGAGCAGTTCTTC
10 | NA | TRBJ1-2 | TRBD1 | TRBV20-1 | CSPDRDGYTF | TGCAGTCCAGACAGGGATGGCTACACCTTC
14 | NA | TRBJ1-1 | TRBD1 | TRBV3-1/TRBV3-2 | CASSQTGRNTEAFF | TGTGCCAGCAGCCAGACAGGGAGAAACACTGAAGCTTTCTTT
13 | few | TRBJ1-5 | NA | TRBV15 | CATSRDRDQPQHF | TGTGCCACCAGCAGAGACCGGGATCAGCCCCAGCATTTT
15 | NA | TRBJ1-5 | TRBD1 | TRBV5-8 | CASSLMGQGGQPQHF | TGTGCCAGCAGCTTGATGGGACAGGGAGGTCAGCCCCAGCATTTT
14 | NA | TRBJ1-4 | NA | TRBV2 | CASTPRWTVEKLFF | TGTGCCAGCACCCCGAGATGGACTGTGGAAAAACTGTTTTTT
16 | NA | TRBJ2-7 | NA | TRBV12-1 | CASSFELRQNSYEQYF | TGTGCCAGCAGCTTTGAACTCAGACAGAATTCCTACGAGCAGTACTTC
14 | NA | TRBJ1-1 | TRBD1 | TRBV5-4 | CASSSGQGLTEAFF | TGTGCCAGCAGCTCAGGACAGGGGCTTACTGAAGCTTTCTTT
15 | NA | TRBJ1-2 | TRBD1 | TRBV4-2 | CASSQGRQGAYGYTF | TGTGCCAGCAGCCAAGGACGACAGGGGGCCTATGGCTACACCTTC
14 | NA | TRBJ2-2 | NA | TRBV29-1 | CSVHRGDGTGELFF | TGCAGCGTACATCGGGGAGATGGGACCGGGGAGCTGTTTTTT
17 | NA | TRBJ2-1 | NA | TRBV4-1 | CASSQDRMAGNRNEQFF | TGCGCCAGCAGCCAAGATCGTATGGCAGGTAATAGGAATGAGCAGTTCTTC
16 | few | TRBJ1-2 | TRBD1 | TRBV5-4 | CASSPRGLGGKGGYTF | TGTGCCAGCAGCCCCAGGGGGTTGGGGGGCAAAGGTGGCTACACCTTC
13 | NA | TRBJ1-1 | TRBD1 | TRBV27 | CASKGALDTEAFF | TGTGCCAGCAAGGGGGCCCTCGACACTGAAGCTTTCTTT
15 | NA | TRBJ2-7 | TRBD2 | TRBV13 | CASSEPGLAGSQQYF | TGTGCCAGCAGCGAGCCGGGACTAGCGGGATCACAGCAGTACTTC
15 | NA | TRBJ2-7 | NA | TRBV7-3 | CASSQNGGPTYEQYF | TGTGCCAGCAGTCAAAACGGGGGGCCGACCTACGAGCAGTACTTC
19 | NA | TRBJ2-6 | TRBD2 | TRBV18 | CASSPISQGGSSGANVLTF | TGTGCCAGCTCACCAATTTCCCAGGGCGGGAGCTCTGGGGCCAACGTCCTGACTTTC
12 | NA | TRBJ1-4 | NA | TRBV7-6 | CASSLGTGQLFF | TGTGCCAGCAGCTTAGGAACAGGGCAGCTGTTTTTT
11 | NA | TRBJ2-3 | NA | TRBV12-3/TRBV12-4 | CASSLTNTQYF | TGTGCCAGCAGTTTAACAAATACGCAGTATTTT
14 | NA | TRBJ1-5 | NA | TRBV7-2 | CASSSLGEGQPQHF | TGTGCCAGCAGCTCCTTAGGGGAGGGCCAGCCCCAGCATTTT
13 | NA | TRBJ1-4 | NA | TRBV29-1 | CSARQVLKEKLFF | TGCAGCGCCCGACAGGTCTTAAAAGAAAAACTGTTTTTT